This T cell receptor beta chain was captured by sequencing in a study of molecular identifiers for immune sequencing clone quantification. TCR libraries were built in bulk with a published protocol and specific TCR primers. MiXCR, run by TCRdb on the PCR reads, gives a single entry per CDR3 protein. Here the sample spans 79,000 or so distinct CDR3 sequences, around 25% being singletons. This clonotype was detected ten times or more. As yet, its antigen is unknown. The V and J ends lost 5 bases and 4 bases respectively, with 13 bases between them. Germline V gives CDR1 SGHTA, CDR2 FQGNSA. The CDR3 has 14 amino acids. Broader study findings: Spiked-in Jurkat TCR RNA corresponding to one cell was reported as detectable against about 1 million naive cells.

Material for sequencing was naive CD8+ T cells from blood, with Jurkat cell RNA spiked in. This sample's subset: FACS-sorted CD8+CD4-CCR7+CD45RA+ naive T cells. The chain uses TRBV7-2 and TRBJ2-3; D unclear. This TCR derives from a human donor in good health. Some libraries in this study had Jurkat cell RNA spiked in. The CDR3 loop is CASSDGLVPDTQYF. The CDR3 DNA sequence: TGTGCCAGCAGCGATGGATTGGTCCCAGATACGCAGTATTTT.